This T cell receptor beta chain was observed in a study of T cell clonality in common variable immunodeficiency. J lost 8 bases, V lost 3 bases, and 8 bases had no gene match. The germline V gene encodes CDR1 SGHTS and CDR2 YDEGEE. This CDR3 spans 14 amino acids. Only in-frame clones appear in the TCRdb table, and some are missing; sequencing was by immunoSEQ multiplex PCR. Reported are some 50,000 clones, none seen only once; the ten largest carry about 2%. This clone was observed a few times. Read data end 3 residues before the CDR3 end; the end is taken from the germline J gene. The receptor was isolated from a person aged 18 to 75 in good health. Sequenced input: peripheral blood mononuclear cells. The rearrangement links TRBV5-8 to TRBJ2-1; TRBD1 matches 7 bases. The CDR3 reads CASSSQGVAYEQFF. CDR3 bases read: TGTGCCAGCAGCTCTCAGGGGGTAGCATATGAG.